The following is a TCR beta chain sequence with its context. This sample is part of a study of shared T cell receptors in the human thymus. Profiling relied on immunoSEQ multiplex PCR, and the TCRdb table lists in-frame clones only, not all of them. The sample shows about 710,000 clones, roughly 86% of them seen only once. The CDR3 sequence is 12 residues long. The sample was also reused in another study, on human thymus T cells. That paper adds: Corrective heart surgery yielded resections, and these provided the thymus tissue. The authors found apparently biased V and J gene usage in thymic and blood repertoires. Thymic repertoires of unrelated individuals were reported in related research to overlap highly.

The sample consisted of thymocytes. The origin of this receptor is a boy less than two years old with a congenital heart defect. The V call is TRBV21-1, the J call TRBJ2-7; the table's D gene call, TRBD2, was not cross checked with the DNA. TRBV21-1 constitutes a pseudogene. CDR3 residues: CASTLARNEQYF. The CDR3, as DNA: TGTGCCAGCACACTAGCGCGGAACGAGCAGTACTTC.